These 25 T cell receptor beta chains originate from one sample sequenced in a study of blood T cell repertoires in COVID-19. Produced via immunoSEQ multiplex PCR; TCRdb's table is partial and in-frame only. The sample holds about 180,000 clones, more than 75% seen once. The sequencing input was PBMCs or T cells enriched from blood (not recorded which). These receptors were obtained from a woman aged 45-65 years who had recovered from COVID-19.

The V gene is TRBV11-2, the J gene TRBJ2-7; D possibly corresponds to TRBD1 (6 bases). Between the trimmed V and J ends, which lost 1 base and 2 bases, there was a span of 12 bases. The CDR3 has 15 amino acids. Germline V gives CDR1 SGHAT, CDR2 FQNNGV. The CDR3 loop is CASSLAGTRTYEQYF. The CDR3, as DNA: TGTGCCAGCAGCTTAGCCGGGACAAGAACCTACGAGCAGTACTTC.

This chain connects TRBV6-5 to TRBJ1-4; a weak D match, TRBD1 (6 bases). CDR1 and CDR2 (germline): MNHEY, SVGAGI. This CDR3 is 15 amino acids long. The V end was cut by 7 bases, the J end by 6 bases, with 18 bases between. As DNA, the CDR3 is TGTGCCAGCACCCCTCAGGGGAGCTCCTATGAAAAACTGTTTTTT. It is translated as CASTPQGSSYEKLFF.

The J gene is TRBJ1-6, the V gene TRBV27; D is uncertain. The CDR3 is made up of 13 amino acids. V dropped 7 bases and J dropped 4 bases, with 8 bases sitting between them. Germline CDR1 reads MNHEY; CDR2 reads SMNVEV (reference sequence). The CDR3 loop reads CASTPGYNSPLHF. The CDR3 bases are TGTGCCAGCACACCCGGGTATAATTCACCCCTCCACTTT.

The gene calls are TRBV7-9 and TRBJ1-4, with a weak D call TRBD1 (5 bases). Per germline, CDR1 SEHNR and CDR2 FQNEAQ (reference sequence). The CDR3 contains 14 residues. V lost 7 bases, J lost 7 bases, and 16 bases lay in between. CDR3 sequence: CASTPARGGEKLFF. DNA for the CDR3: TGTGCCAGCACTCCAGCTAGGGGTGGTGAAAAACTGTTTTTT.

This chain joins TRBV28 and TRBJ2-3; TRBD2 might be the D (6 bases). Between the trimmed V and J ends, which lost 6 bases and 1 base, there was a span of 17 bases. CDR1 MDHEN and CDR2 SYDVKM come from the germline V gene. The CDR3 sequence is 16 residues long. The CDR3 spells CASSPRRGTRTDTQYF. The CDR3 region has the DNA TGTGCCAGCAGCCCCCGACGGGGGACCCGCACAGATACGCAGTATTTT.

V gene TRBV21-1 combines with J gene TRBJ1-1; TRBD1 is the table's D call and was not checked against the DNA. TRBV21-1 is tagged as a pseudogene. The CDR3 totals 18 residues. The CDR3 nucleotides are TGTGCCAGCAAACGGGTGATAGGGACAGGCGGCCTTGGCACTGAAGCTTTCTTT. This gives the protein CASKRVIGTGGLGTEAFF.

This clone was seen at least ten times. The V and J genes are TRBV28 and TRBJ1-1; D may be TRBD1 (5 bases). V gave up 4 bases and J gave up 6 bases, with 12 bases separating them. Germline values: CDR1 MDHEN, CDR2 SYDVKM. The CDR3 runs 13 residues. The CDR3 reads CASSSSGIAEAFF. The DNA of the CDR3 is TGTGCCAGCAGTTCCTCAGGGATTGCTGAAGCTTTCTTT. Variable domain in full (rest from reference TRBV28 and TRBJ1-1): DVKVTQSSRYLVKRTGEKVFLECVQDMDHENMFWYRQDPGLGLRLIYFSYDVKMKEKGDIPEGYSVSREKKERFSLILESASTNQTSMYLCASSSSGIAEAFFGQGTRLTVV.

This chain connects TRBV27 to TRBJ2-3; weak D call: TRBD2 (6 bases). Per the germline V gene, CDR1 is MNHEY and CDR2 is SMNVEV (reference sequence). V was trimmed by 5 bases and J by 4 bases, leaving 10 bases between them. There are 13 residues in the CDR3. CDR3 coding DNA: TGTGCCAGCAGTGCACGGGAGTCAGATACGCAGTATTTT. It translates to CASSARESDTQYF.

This clone was counted a few times. This rearrangement joins TRBV27 to TRBJ2-3; TRBD2 aligns across 10 bases. CDR3 length: 16 amino acids. The V gene end was trimmed by 3 bases and the J gene end by 3 bases; junction bases not matched to a gene: 6. Germline V lookup: CDR1 MNHEY, CDR2 SMNVEV (reference sequence). The DNA of the CDR3 is TGTGCCAGCAGTTTTCATTCTAGCGGGAGAACAGATACGCAGTATTTT. Its translation: CASSFHSSGRTDTQYF.

The genes are TRBV24-1 and TRBJ2-1; 8 positions match TRBD1. The CDR3 loop spans 14 amino acids. Per the germline V gene, CDR1 is KGHDR and CDR2 is SFDVKD. V lost 8 bases, J lost 5 bases, and 7 bases stayed unmatched. Here the CDR3 reads CATIGQGANNEQFF. DNA for the CDR3: TGTGCCACCATTGGGCAGGGGGCAAACAATGAGCAGTTCTTC.

This clone was picked up a small number of times. The chain is built from TRBV6-2 or TRBV6-3 and TRBJ1-5; D call uncertain. Trimming stripped 2 bases from V and 6 bases from J, with 8 bases between. The CDR3 is 13 residues long. Germline loops: CDR1 MNHEY, CDR2 SVGEGT. CDR3 in DNA: TGTGCCAGCAGTTACGGAGAGACTCAGCCCCAGCATTTT. Amino acids: CASSYGETQPQHF.

The chain is built from TRBV6-2 or TRBV6-3 and TRBJ2-7, with TRBD2 identical over 10 bases. CDR1 MNHEY and CDR2 SVGEGT come from the germline V gene. The CDR3 extends over 15 amino acids. V was clipped by 2 bases and J by 4 bases; unmatched bases: 5. CDR3 protein: CASSYTSSGSYEQYF. The CDR3 nucleotides read TGTGCCAGCAGTTACACGTCTAGCGGGAGTTACGAGCAGTACTTC.

This clone has ten or more counts. The rearrangement links TRBV28 to TRBJ1-3; the D is unclear. The CDR3 length is 13 residues. Deletions cut 8 bases from V and 4 bases from J, with 12 bases between. The germline V gene encodes CDR1 MDHEN and CDR2 SYDVKM. This chain's CDR3 is CASYGGGGNTIYF. The CDR3 DNA reads as TGTGCCAGCTACGGAGGCGGGGGAAACACCATATATTTT.

The table lists this clone with a count of one. V and J are TRBV11-2 and TRBJ2-6, with a tentative D call TRBD2 (6 bases). CDR1 is SGHAT, CDR2 FQNNGV, per germline. The CDR3 is 18 residues long. V dropped 5 bases and J dropped 0 bases, with 17 bases sitting between them. The CDR3 here is CASSPGTLRGSGANVLTF. CDR3 nucleotides: TGTGCCAGCAGCCCCGGGACTCTCCGTGGCTCTGGGGCCAACGTCCTGACTTTC.

This chain uses TRBV7-2 with TRBJ2-2; 8 bases align to TRBD2. The CDR3 spans 15 residues. Germline V gene sequence: CDR1 SGHTA, CDR2 FQGNSA. The V and J ends lost 4 bases and 6 bases, in that order; junction bases with no gene match: 7. This CDR3 is CASSSQAGVPGELFF. The CDR3 coding sequence is TGTGCCAGCAGCTCCCAAGCGGGAGTCCCCGGGGAGCTGTTTTTT.

The chain recombines TRBV7-9 with TRBJ2-1, with 10 bases lining up with TRBD2. With V trimmed by 5 bases and J by 9 bases, 13 bases remained unmatched. The CDR3 contains 16 residues. Germline V gives CDR1 SEHNR, CDR2 FQNEAQ (reference sequence). The CDR3 DNA reads as TGTGCCAGCAGCCCAATAGGGCTAGCGGGAGTGAGTGAGCAGTTCTTC. It specifies CASSPIGLAGVSEQFF.

The gene calls are TRBV6-2 or TRBV6-3 and TRBJ1-5; no firm D call. The germline V gene has CDR1 MNHEY and CDR2 SVGEGT. CDR3 length equals 12 residues. V was clipped by 5 bases and J by 7 bases, with 9 bases between them. CDR3 loop: CASSHQEQPQHF. The DNA of the CDR3 is TGTGCCAGCAGTCATCAGGAACAGCCCCAGCATTTT.

This sequence joins TRBV28 and TRBJ1-5; D uncertain. The V gene lost 3 bases and the J gene lost 1 base, with 10 bases spanning the gap. This CDR3 has 15 residues. CDR1 and CDR2 (germline): MDHEN, SYDVKM. The CDR3 is CASSLPVWSNQPQHF. As DNA, the CDR3 is TGTGCCAGCAGTTTGCCGGTGTGGAGCAATCAGCCCCAGCATTTT.

V is TRBV14 and J is TRBJ1-1; D may be TRBD1 (6 bases). This CDR3 is built from 17 residues. Trimming removed 2 bases at V and 7 bases at J, with 23 bases between. Germline loops: CDR1 SGHDN, CDR2 FVKESK. CDR3 sequence reads: CASSQRGSRRMNGEAFF. In nucleotides, the CDR3 is TGTGCCAGCAGCCAAAGGGGGTCGCGTCGAATGAACGGTGAAGCTTTCTTT.

This clone was seen a few times. The chain uses TRBV19 and TRBJ2-1; 7 nucleotides line up with TRBD2. J lost 2 bases, V lost 8 bases, and 3 bases had no gene match. The CDR3 length is 13 residues. The germline CDR1 and CDR2 sequences are LNHDA and SQIVND (reference sequence). CDR3 amino acids: CASQREPYNEQFF. The CDR3 DNA follows: TGTGCCAGTCAGCGGGAACCCTACAATGAGCAGTTCTTC.

CDR3 DNA: TGTGCCAGTAGAAAGATGGGAGGGCAGGACTCGGCGGGGTTCGAGCAGTTCTTC. Translation: CASRKMGGQDSAGFEQFF. The chain recombines TRBV19 with TRBJ2-1, with TRBD2 identical over 7 bases. Germline V lookup: CDR1 LNHDA, CDR2 SQIVND (reference sequence). The CDR3 totals 18 residues. Trimming took 6 bases from V and 10 from J; bases not matched to a gene: 24.

The chain links TRBV6-5 to TRBJ1-2; D is perhaps TRBD1 (6 bases). V lost 2 bases and J 4 bases, leaving 8 bases between the germline ends. Germline CDR1 MNHEY, CDR2 SVGAGI. This CDR3 has 13 amino acids. The CDR3 coding sequence is TGTGCCAGCAGTTACGGACAGATCTATGGCTACACCTTC. Translating it yields CASSYGQIYGYTF.

The genes are TRBV2 and TRBJ2-7, with 10 bases lining up with TRBD1. CDR3 size: 14 residues. Germline CDR1 is SNHLY and CDR2 is FYNNEI. V was clipped by 8 bases and J by 3 bases; unmatched bases: 7. The CDR3 DNA sequence: TGTGCCAGCGTGCCCGGGACAGGGGACTACGAGCAGTACTTC. Its protein is CASVPGTGDYEQYF.

The chain employs TRBV7-9 and TRBJ1-1; 7 nucleotides align to TRBD1. The V segment lost 11 bases and the J segment 5 bases; nucleotides outside the gene matches: 5. The CDR3 runs to 11 residues. Germline assignment: CDR1 SEHNR and CDR2 FQNEAQ (reference sequence). The CDR3, as DNA: TGTGCCGGACAGGCGGTGACTGAAGCTTTCTTT. Residues: CAGQAVTEAFF.

The CDR3 loop is CASSLAHRGGEAFF. The CDR3 DNA reads as TGTGCCAGCAGCTTAGCGCACAGGGGTGGTGAAGCTTTCTTT. The chain carries TRBV7-8 and TRBJ1-1, with 7 bases aligning to TRBD1. Germline V lookup: CDR1 SGHVS, CDR2 FQNEAQ. This CDR3 has 14 amino acids. J gave up 7 bases and V 0 bases, and 5 bases lay outside the gene matches.